Listed below are T cell receptor beta chains from one sample, sequenced in a study of shared clonotypes between healthy human individuals. Libraries were prepared by immunoSEQ multiplex PCR; TCRdb keeps only in-frame clonotypes and omits some of them. Of some 2,500,000 clones in the sample, 80% to 95% were seen once. The sequenced sample consisted of naive CD4+ T cells from PBMCs. The receptors come from a man between 18 and 29 years old in good health. Some clones in this sample may be carry-over from other donors' samples. CDR3s include the opening cysteine and the closing phenylalanine or tryptophan. The D gene is left open where the match is weak. Clone size is shown for a subset of rows, as once, few, many or a class of expanded clone.

J	V	size	D	CDR3	DNA
TRBJ1-5	TRBV28	.	.	CASSSTGGSNQPQHF	TGTGCCAGCAGTTCCACGGGAGGTAGCAATCAGCCCCAGCATTTT
TRBJ2-7	TRBV29-1	.	.	CSVEGLGRTKLYEQYF	TGCAGCGTTGAAGGATTGGGACGAACAAAGCTATACGAGCAGTACTTC
TRBJ1-1	TRBV6-1	.	.	CASSEALGAFF	TGTGCCAGCAGTGAAGCTCTCGGAGCTTTCTTT
TRBJ1-3	TRBV5-1	.	TRBD1	CASSLPGQADTIYF	TGCGCCAGCAGCTTGCCGGGACAGGCCGACACCATATATTTT
TRBJ2-5	TRBV9	.	TRBD2	CASSFSSAGGGETQYF	TGTGCCAGCAGCTTTTCATCAGCGGGAGGAGGAGAGACCCAGTACTTC
TRBJ1-2	TRBV28	.	TRBD1	CASRVPGQVVSYTF	TGTGCCAGCCGAGTCCCGGGACAGGTCGTGAGCTACACCTTC
TRBJ2-2	TRBV9	.	TRBD2	CASSAGTSGSPDTGELFF	TGTGCCAGCAGCGCTGGGACTAGCGGGTCCCCCGACACCGGGGAGCTGTTTTTT
TRBJ2-7	TRBV10-2	.	.	CASRHQDPHYEQYF	TGCGCCAGCAGACACCAGGACCCGCACTACGAGCAGTACTTC
TRBJ2-2	TRBV6-1	.	TRBD1	CASSVGTGGQYGELFF	TGTGCCAGCAGTGTCGGGACAGGGGGGCAGTACGGGGAGCTGTTTTTT
TRBJ2-2	TRBV6-6	.	TRBD2	CASSRTGIAGSGELFF	TGTGCCAGCAGTCGTACGGGGATAGCGGGATCCGGGGAGCTGTTTTTT
TRBJ2-7	TRBV6-5	.	.	CASSFTRDIYEQYF	TGTGCCAGCAGTTTCACCCGGGATATCTACGAGCAGTACTTC
TRBJ1-1	TRBV4-2	.	.	CASSQDAGTGTEAFF	TGTGCCAGCAGCCAAGATGCCGGGACCGGCACTGAAGCTTTCTTT
TRBJ2-4	TRBV30	.	.	CAWSVTQNIQYF	TGTGCCTGGAGTGTTACACAAAACATTCAGTACTTC
TRBJ2-2	TRBV30	few	.	CAWSVELAGELFF	TGTGCCTGGAGTGTCGAGTTGGCCGGGGAGCTGTTTTTT
TRBJ1-3	TRBV9	few	.	CASTGASGNTIYF	TGTGCCAGCACCGGGGCGTCTGGAAACACCATATATTTT
TRBJ2-6	TRBV6-5	.	.	CASSYSRTGANVLTF	TGTGCCAGCAGTTACTCGCGGACTGGGGCCAACGTCCTGACTTTC
TRBJ2-2	TRBV28	.	.	CASRTYRGPNTGELFF	TGTGCCAGCAGAACCTACAGAGGCCCAAACACCGGGGAGCTGTTTTTT
TRBJ1-1	TRBV5-1	.	TRBD1	CASSAGQDQNTEAFF	TGCGCCAGCAGCGCCGGACAGGACCAGAACACTGAAGCTTTCTTT
TRBJ1-2	TRBV7-2	.	.	CASSLAPGLDYGYTF	TGTGCCAGCAGCTTAGCGCCGGGCCTGGACTATGGCTACACCTTC
TRBJ2-2	TRBV11-2	once	TRBD1	CASSGTGEISGELFF	TGTGCCAGCAGCGGGACAGGGGAGATCTCCGGGGAGCTGTTTTTT
TRBJ2-5	TRBV5-1	.	.	CASSPTGGTIQETQYF	TGCGCCAGCAGCCCGACGGGCGGGACAATACAAGAGACCCAGTACTTC
TRBJ1-1	TRBV11-3	.	.	CASSLDGGTEAFF	TGTGCCAGCAGCTTAGATGGGGGGACTGAAGCTTTCTTT
TRBJ1-4	TRBV5-1	.	.	CASSLQGTNEKLFF	TGCGCCAGCAGCTTGCAGGGAACTAATGAAAAACTGTTTTTT
TRBJ2-1	TRBV5-4	few	.	CASSQYNEQFF	TGTGCCAGCAGCCAATACAATGAGCAGTTCTTC
TRBJ2-1	TRBV5-8	.	TRBD2	CASSSIQGSSGYYNEQFF	TGTGCCAGCAGCTCTATCCAGGGTTCTAGCGGTTACTACAATGAGCAGTTCTTC
TRBJ2-3	TRBV27	.	TRBD2	CASSLKLAGGNGGTDTQYF	TGTGCCAGCAGTTTAAAACTAGCGGGAGGAAATGGCGGCACAGATACGCAGTATTTT
TRBJ2-5	TRBV18	.	.	CASSPAIASKETQYF	TGTGCCAGCTCACCAGCGATCGCAAGTAAAGAGACCCAGTACTTC